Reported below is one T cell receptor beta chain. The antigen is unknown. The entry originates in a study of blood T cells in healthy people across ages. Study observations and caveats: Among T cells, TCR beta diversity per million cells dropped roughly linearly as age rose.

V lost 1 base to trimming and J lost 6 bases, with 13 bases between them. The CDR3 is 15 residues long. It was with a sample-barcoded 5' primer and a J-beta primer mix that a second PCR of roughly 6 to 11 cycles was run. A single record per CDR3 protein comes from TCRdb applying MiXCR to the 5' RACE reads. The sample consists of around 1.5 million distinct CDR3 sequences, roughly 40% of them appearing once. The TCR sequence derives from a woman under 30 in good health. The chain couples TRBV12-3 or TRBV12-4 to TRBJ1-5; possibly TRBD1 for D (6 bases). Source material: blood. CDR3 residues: CASSLGRGNVQPQHF. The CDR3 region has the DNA TGTGCCAGCAGTTTAGGCAGGGGCAATGTTCAGCCCCAGCATTTT.